These 11 T cell receptor beta chains were all obtained from the same sample, sequenced in a study of shared clonotypes between healthy human individuals. Sequencing used immunoSEQ multiplex PCR; TCRdb keeps in-frame clones, though not all of them. The sample records about 2 million clones, about 94% being singletons. As defined, naive CD8 cells were CD45RO-negative and positively selected for CCR7, with terminally differentiated effector memory CD45RA+ cells excluded. Sample: naive CD8+ T cells sorted from blood. These receptors were obtained from a man between 18 and 35 years old in good health.

A word on this clone: Other nucleotide sequences in the sample specify the same CDR3. The CDR3 coding sequence is TGTGCCAGCAGTTACGGGCTTACCTACGAGCAGTACTTC. It specifies CASSYGLTYEQYF. V and J are TRBV6-5 and TRBJ2-7; D remains unclear. Germline lookup yields CDR1 MNHEY and CDR2 SVGAGI. The CDR3 has 13 residues. The V end was cut by 2 bases, the J end by 2 bases, with 7 bases between.

V gene TRBV9 combines with J gene TRBJ2-1; TRBD2 matches at 10 bases. The CDR3 spans 15 residues. CDR1 SGDLS and CDR2 YYNGEE come from the germline V gene. V shed 0 bases and J 10 bases; nucleotides not matched to a gene: 7. Here the CDR3 reads CASSVGLAGAGEQFF. In DNA, the CDR3 is TGTGCCAGCAGCGTAGGGCTAGCGGGAGCAGGCGAGCAGTTCTTC.

This sequence joins TRBV28 and TRBJ2-5, with TRBD2 matching 10 bases. The length of the CDR3 is 17 residues. The V gene's germline CDR1 is MDHEN and CDR2 SYDVKM. After removal of 5 bases from V and 0 bases from J, the junction contained 9 bases not matched to a gene. CDR3 loop: CASSQNVAGGNQETQYF. The CDR3 DNA is TGTGCCAGCAGTCAAAATGTAGCGGGAGGCAACCAAGAGACCCAGTACTTC.

The genes are TRBV7-9 and TRBJ2-1, with 7 bases lining up with TRBD1. Looked up from germline, CDR1 is SEHNR and CDR2 is FQNEAQ (reference sequence). With 8 bases clipped from V and 5 bases from J, the junction kept 6 bases outside the gene matches. This CDR3 contains 13 residues. The CDR3 region has the DNA TGTGCCAGCCTTCAGGGGGTACACAATGAGCAGTTCTTC. Translated: CASLQGVHNEQFF.

The chain combines TRBV6-1 with TRBJ1-6; 9 bases agree with TRBD1. V was pared by 4 bases and J by 0 bases, with 4 bases of the junction left unmatched. Germline V gene sequence: CDR1 MNHNS, CDR2 SASEGT. The CDR3 covers 17 residues. The CDR3 sequence: CASSAGTGYSYNSPLHF. The CDR3 DNA follows: TGTGCCAGCAGTGCGGGGACAGGGTACTCCTATAATTCACCCCTCCACTTT.

CDR3 loop: CASSAPGTGIVEAFF. Here the CDR3 DNA reads TGCGCCAGCAGCGCCCCCGGGACAGGGATTGTTGAAGCTTTCTTT. V and J are TRBV5-1 and TRBJ1-1, with 9 bases matching TRBD1. Germline CDR1 SGHRS, CDR2 YFSETQ. The trim removed 4 bases at V and 7 bases at J, leaving 11 bases unmatched. This CDR3 region has 15 residues.

This chain connects TRBV7-8 to TRBJ1-5, with a weak D call TRBD1 (6 bases). Germline CDR1 and CDR2: SGHVS and FQNEAQ. V dropped 5 bases and J dropped 4 bases, with 12 bases sitting between them. CDR3 length equals 14 residues. Here the CDR3 reads CASSHRQVNQPQHF. CDR3 sequence (DNA): TGTGCCAGCAGCCATAGACAGGTTAATCAGCCCCAGCATTTT. The whole variable domain, remainder taken from reference TRBV7-8 and TRBJ1-5, is GAGVSQSPRYKVAKRGQDVALRCDPISGHVSLFWYQQALGQGPEFLTYFQNEAQLDKSGLPSDRFFAERPEGSVSTLKIQRTQQEDSAVYLCASSHRQVNQPQHFGDGTRLSIL.

DNA of the CDR3: TGCGCCAGCAGCCAGTCCCCTGGACTGTCGAACACTGAAGCTTTCTTT. Its protein product is CASSQSPGLSNTEAFF. This chain links TRBV4-1 with TRBJ1-1; unclear D gene. Trimming stripped 3 bases from V and 1 base from J, with 15 bases between. CDR1 is MGHRA and CDR2 is YSYEKL in the germline V gene. CDR3 length equals 16 residues.

A word on this clone: The sample contains more than one DNA sequence encoding this CDR3. This chain links TRBV30 with TRBJ2-3; TRBD1 aligns across 8 bases. V dropped 0 bases and J dropped 2; count of bases not matched to a gene: 4. The CDR3 sequence is 15 residues long. Germline CDR1 reads GTSNPN; CDR2 reads SVGIG (reference sequence). The CDR3 nucleotides are TGTGCCTGGAGTGTACAGGGGGGTTCCACAGATACGCAGTATTTT. Its translation: CAWSVQGGSTDTQYF.

V gene TRBV11-2 combines with J gene TRBJ2-7, with D unresolved. V lost 1 base to trimming and J lost 4 bases, with 17 bases between them. Germline-derived CDR1 and CDR2 are SGHAT and FQNNGV. The CDR3 has 16 residues. This CDR3 reads CASSLVGLNPMYEQYF. The CDR3 DNA reads TGTGCCAGCAGCTTAGTAGGGCTTAACCCCATGTACGAGCAGTACTTC.

The chain uses TRBV4-1 and TRBJ2-7; 11 bases are shared with TRBD2. CDR3 length: 19 amino acids. CDR1 is MGHRA and CDR2 is YSYEKL in the germline V gene. Trimming removed 0 bases from V and 0 bases from J; junction bases left unmatched: 10. CDR3 amino acids: CASSQDFPSGGLGSYEQYF. The CDR3 coding sequence is TGCGCCAGCAGCCAAGATTTCCCTAGCGGGGGGCTTGGCTCCTACGAGCAGTACTTC.